This is a list of T cell receptor beta chains from one sample in a study of radiotherapy plus CTLA-4 blockade in lung cancer. Libraries were prepared by immunoSEQ multiplex PCR; TCRdb keeps only in-frame clonotypes and omits some of them. The repertoire consists of 25,000 to 30,000 clones, with approximately 77% occurring once and the leading ten covering 24%. The sample here was peripheral blood, taken from a patient treated with radiotherapy plus ipilimumab. These receptors all stem from a human donor with non-small cell lung cancer that progressed on radiotherapy plus ipilimumab. CDR3s include the opening cysteine and the closing phenylalanine or tryptophan. The order of the fields is clone size, D gene, V gene, J gene, CDR3 DNA, CDR3 protein. The D gene is left open where the match is weak. Expanded clones are given a class, and other clones once, few, many or no size at all.

-,TRBD2,TRBV4-3,TRBJ2-3,TGCGCCAGCAGCCCTTGGACTAGTAGCGGAACAGATACGCAGTATTTT,CASSPWTSSGTDTQYF
-,-,TRBV7-8,TRBJ1-5,TGTGCCAGCAGCTTAGCGTTCCGGCATAGCAATCAGCCCCAGCATTTT,CASSLAFRHSNQPQHF
-,-,TRBV5-1,TRBJ2-5,TGCGCCAGCAGCTTGCCCCAGGGGAAAGAGACCCAGTACTTC,CASSLPQGKETQYF
-,TRBD2,TRBV7-9,TRBJ2-1,TGTGCCAGCAGCCCGACCGATTGGGCGGGAGGGCCTGATGAGCAGTTCTTC,CASSPTDWAGGPDEQFF
once,TRBD1,TRBV4-1,TRBJ1-1,TGCGCCAGCAGCCCCCGGACAGGGGGCTTCGCTGAAGCTTTCTTT,CASSPRTGGFAEAFF
-,-,TRBV19,TRBJ2-5,TGTGCCAGTACCTCGACTAGTGAAGAGACCCAGTACTTC,CASTSTSEETQYF
-,TRBD1,TRBV6-4,TRBJ1-1,TGTGCCAGCAGTGATACAGGGGGAAATGTGAACACTGAAGCTTTCTTT,CASSDTGGNVNTEAFF
-,TRBD2,TRBV19,TRBJ2-3,TGTGCCAGTGGAATGATGAGCGGGGGGACAGATACGCAGTATTTT,CASGMMSGGTDTQYF
-,TRBD1,TRBV29-1,TRBJ1-2,TGCAGCGTTGAAGATTCGGACAGGGTGTATGGCTACACCTTC,CSVEDSDRVYGYTF
-,-,TRBV5-4,TRBJ1-1,TGTGCCAGCAGCGGGCGTGGGCTGGGCACTGAAGCTTTCTTT,CASSGRGLGTEAFF
once,-,TRBV6-1,TRBJ2-7,TGTGCCAGCTCCTCTGGACAGCCAATGACCTACGAGCAGTACTTC,CASSSGQPMTYEQYF
-,-,TRBV10-3,TRBJ1-2,TGTGCCATCAGTGAGTCTATCTGGGGCCGGAACTATGGCTACACCTTC,CAISESIWGRNYGYTF
few,-,TRBV9,TRBJ1-1,TGTGCCAGCAGCGTAGGGGGGGACACTGAAGCTTTCTTT,CASSVGGDTEAFF
-,-,TRBV6-6,TRBJ2-7,TGTGCCAGCAGTCAACGGCGGGAATACGAGCAGTACTTC,CASSQRREYEQYF
few,TRBD1,TRBV6-4,TRBJ1-1,TGTGCCAGCAGAGAACAGGGGCTGGAGAGCACTGAAGCTTTCTTT,CASREQGLESTEAFF
-,-,TRBV5-1,TRBJ2-5,TGCGCCAGCAGACCTTGGGAGACCCAGTACTTC,CASRPWETQYF
-,TRBD2,TRBV5-1,TRBJ2-5,TGCGCCAGCAGCCGACGGACTAGCGGGGGCGGCGACCAGTACTTC,CASSRRTSGGGDQYF
-,-,TRBV30,TRBJ2-2,TGTGCCTGGTTGAATAATCAGGGACGCGCCGGGGAGCTGTTTTTT,CAWLNNQGRAGELFF
-,TRBD1,TRBV10-3,TRBJ1-6,TGTGCCATCAGTGAGCCTGGGACAGGGAAGTCACCCCTCCACTTT,CAISEPGTGKSPLHF
once,-,TRBV19,TRBJ2-7,TGTGCCAGTTGGGGGCAGGATTCCTACGAGCAGTACTTC,CASWGQDSYEQYF
-,-,TRBV5-5,TRBJ1-5,TGTGCCAGCAGCTTCGACGGGGCAGTCAATCAGCCCCAGCATTTT,CASSFDGAVNQPQHF
-,-,TRBV28,TRBJ1-1,TGTGCCAGCAGTTTAGTGGAAATGAACACTGAAGCTTTCTTT,CASSLVEMNTEAFF
-,-,TRBV5-1,TRBJ2-7,TGCGCCAGCAGCTTGGCAGTTGACTTGGGGGAGCAGTACTTC,CASSLAVDLGEQYF
few,TRBD1,TRBV15,TRBJ1-1,TGTGCCACCAGCACCCAGGGGGGCGATGTCCGCACTGAAGCTTTCTTT,CATSTQGGDVRTEAFF
-,-,TRBV9,TRBJ1-2,TGTGCCAGCAGCGAACAGGGCCTCGGCTACACCTTC,CASSEQGLGYTF
-,-,TRBV21-1,TRBJ2-4,TGTGCCAGCAGCAAAGCGAGGAGGGGGGTGGGAAGCTACATTCAGTACTTC,CASSKARRGVGSYIQYF
-,TRBD2,TRBV19,TRBJ2-1,TGTGCCAGTAGTATGGGGCTAGCGGGGGATTGGTCGGATGAGCAGTTCTTC,CASSMGLAGDWSDEQFF
once,-,TRBV6-5,TRBJ2-7,TGTGCCAGCAGTTGGGGCTACGAGCAGTACTTC,CASSWGYEQYF
-,-,TRBV6-5,TRBJ1-3,TGTGCCAGCAGTTACTCGGGGGGGCCTGGAAACACCATATATTTT,CASSYSGGPGNTIYF
-,-,TRBV6-1,TRBJ1-6,TGTGCCAGCAGTGAAAATCTAGCGGGGGTGGGTCCACCCCTCCACTTT,CASSENLAGVGPPLHF
-,-,TRBV7-9,TRBJ1-1,TGTGCCAGCAGCTTAACCCGGGGGGAAGCTTTCTTT,CASSLTRGEAFF
-,-,TRBV4-2,TRBJ1-3,TGTGCCAGCAGCCAACCAGGGATTTTGGCGACTGGAAACACCATATATTTT,CASSQPGILATGNTIYF
-,-,TRBV28,TRBJ1-5,TGTGCCAGCAGTGCTCCGGTCAGCCCCAATCAGCCCCAGCATTTT,CASSAPVSPNQPQHF
few,TRBD1,TRBV11-2,TRBJ2-7,TGTGCCAGCAGCTTAAGGACAGGGACCTCCTACGAGCAGTACTTC,CASSLRTGTSYEQYF
-,-,TRBV6-9,TRBJ2-5,TGTGCCAGCAGTTACGTGGGGCCGAACCAAGAGACCCAGTACTTC,CASSYVGPNQETQYF
-,-,TRBV29-1,TRBJ2-5,TGCAGCGTCGAATCGCCCCAGGGGAACCAAGAGACCCAGTACTTC,CSVESPQGNQETQYF
few,-,TRBV29-1,TRBJ2-1,TGCAGCGTTGACCTAGGGGGGCAGTTCTTC,CSVDLGGQFF
-,-,TRBV4-2,TRBJ1-5,TGTGCCAGCAGCCAAGAGGGAGGGACCTATCAGCCCCAGCATTTT,CASSQEGGTYQPQHF
-,-,TRBV28,TRBJ2-7,TGTGCCAGCGTCGGGGGAGCCGAGCAGTACTTC,CASVGGAEQYF
-,-,TRBV14,TRBJ2-2,TGTGCCAGCAGCCAAGGTCAGAGTAACACCGGGGAGCTGTTTTTT,CASSQGQSNTGELFF
-,-,TRBV4-2,TRBJ1-2,TGTGCCAGCAGCCCCTCCGGACGGGTGAACTATGGCTACACCTTC,CASSPSGRVNYGYTF
-,-,TRBV27,TRBJ2-1,TGTGCCAGCAGTTTAGGGTACCCCTACAATGAGCAGTTCTTC,CASSLGYPYNEQFF
-,TRBD2,TRBV5-1,TRBJ2-3,TGCGCCAGCAGCTTGGCCCTAGCGGGGGGAGTGGTAGATACGCAGTATTTT,CASSLALAGGVVDTQYF
-,TRBD2,TRBV9,TRBJ2-1,TGTGCCAGCAGCCCCGCGGGGGGGCGGTCCTACAATGAGCAGTTCTTC,CASSPAGGRSYNEQFF
-,-,TRBV28,TRBJ1-2,TGTGCCAGCAGTGGATCCGGGACACCACTCTATGGCTACACCTTC,CASSGSGTPLYGYTF
-,TRBD2,TRBV11-2,TRBJ2-1,TGTGCCAGCACCCAGGAACTAGCGGTGTACAATGAGCAGTTCTTC,CASTQELAVYNEQFF
-,-,TRBV10-3,TRBJ1-1,TGTGCCATCAGTGAGTCACTAGGGCAGCCCTACACTGAAGCTTTCTTT,CAISESLGQPYTEAFF
few,-,TRBV21-1,TRBJ1-2,TGTGCCAGCAGCCTCCTGGGACAGCCGAACTATGGCTACACCTTC,CASSLLGQPNYGYTF
few,-,TRBV6-6,TRBJ2-6,TGTGCCAGCAGTTACTTTAGCTCTGGGGCCAACGTCCTGACTTTC,CASSYFSSGANVLTF
-,-,TRBV27,TRBJ1-1,TGTGCCAGCAGTTTATTCGGGAACACTGAAGCTTTCTTT,CASSLFGNTEAFF
-,-,TRBV19,TRBJ2-5,TGTGCCAGTAGTCCAGGACTGACCTTCCAAGAGACCCAGTACTTC,CASSPGLTFQETQYF
-,-,TRBV7-3,TRBJ1-2,TGTGCCAGCAGCCAGGTGGGGGGTTCGAACTATGGCTACACCTTC,CASSQVGGSNYGYTF